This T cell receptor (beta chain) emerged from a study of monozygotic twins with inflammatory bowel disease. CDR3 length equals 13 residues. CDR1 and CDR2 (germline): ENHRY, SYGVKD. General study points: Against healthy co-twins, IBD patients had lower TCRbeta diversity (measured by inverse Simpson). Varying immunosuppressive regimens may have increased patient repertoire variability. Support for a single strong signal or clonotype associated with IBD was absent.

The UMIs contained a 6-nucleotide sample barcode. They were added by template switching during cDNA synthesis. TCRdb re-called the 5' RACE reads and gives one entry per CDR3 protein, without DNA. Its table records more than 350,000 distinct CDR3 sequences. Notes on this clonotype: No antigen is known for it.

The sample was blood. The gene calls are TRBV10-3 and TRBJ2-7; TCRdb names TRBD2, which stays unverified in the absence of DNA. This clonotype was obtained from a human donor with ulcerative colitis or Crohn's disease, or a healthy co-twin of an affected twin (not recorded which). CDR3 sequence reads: CAIRVGETYEQYF.